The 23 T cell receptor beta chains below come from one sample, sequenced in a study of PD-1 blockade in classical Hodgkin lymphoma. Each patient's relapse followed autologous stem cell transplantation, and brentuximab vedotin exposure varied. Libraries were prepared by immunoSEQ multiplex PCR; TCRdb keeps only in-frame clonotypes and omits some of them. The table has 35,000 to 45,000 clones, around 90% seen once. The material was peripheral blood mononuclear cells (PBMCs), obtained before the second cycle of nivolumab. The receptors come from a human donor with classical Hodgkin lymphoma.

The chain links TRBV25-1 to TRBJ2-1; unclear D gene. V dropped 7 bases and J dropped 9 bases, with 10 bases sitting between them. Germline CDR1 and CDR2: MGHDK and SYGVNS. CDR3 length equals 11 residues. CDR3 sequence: CASKAIPEQFF. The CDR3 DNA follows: TGTGCCAGCAAGGCCATTCCTGAGCAGTTCTTC.

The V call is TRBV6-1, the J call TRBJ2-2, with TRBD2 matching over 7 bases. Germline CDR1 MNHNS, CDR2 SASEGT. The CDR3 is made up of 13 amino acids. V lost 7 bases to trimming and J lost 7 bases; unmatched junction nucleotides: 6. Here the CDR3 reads CASNKRDVGELFF. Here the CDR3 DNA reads TGTGCCAGCAATAAGCGGGATGTCGGGGAGCTGTTTTTT.

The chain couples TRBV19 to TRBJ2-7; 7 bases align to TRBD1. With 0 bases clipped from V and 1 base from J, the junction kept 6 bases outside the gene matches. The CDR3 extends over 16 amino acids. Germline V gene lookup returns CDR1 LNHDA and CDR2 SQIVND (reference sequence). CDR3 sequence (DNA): TGTGCCAGTAGTATAGATGCGACAGGGCAATCCTACGAGCAGTACTTC. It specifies CASSIDATGQSYEQYF.

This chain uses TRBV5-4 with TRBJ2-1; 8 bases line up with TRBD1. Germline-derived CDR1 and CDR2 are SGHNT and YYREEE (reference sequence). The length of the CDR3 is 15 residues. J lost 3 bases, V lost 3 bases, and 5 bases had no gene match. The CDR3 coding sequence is TGTGCCAGCAGCTCCCATACAGGGGGCTACAATGAGCAGTTCTTC. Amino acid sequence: CASSSHTGGYNEQFF.

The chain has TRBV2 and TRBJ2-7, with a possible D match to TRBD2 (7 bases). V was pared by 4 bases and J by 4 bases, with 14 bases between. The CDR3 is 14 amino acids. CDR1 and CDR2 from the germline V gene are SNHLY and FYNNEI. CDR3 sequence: CASSASRGGYEQYF. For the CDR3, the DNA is TGTGCCAGCAGTGCTTCCAGGGGAGGGTACGAGCAGTACTTC.

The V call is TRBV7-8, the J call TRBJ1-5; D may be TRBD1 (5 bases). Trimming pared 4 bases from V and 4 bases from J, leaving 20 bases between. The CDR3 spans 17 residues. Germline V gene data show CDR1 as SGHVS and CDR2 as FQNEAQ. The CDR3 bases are TGTGCCAGCAGCTCCTGGGGTGGGGCAGGAAAAAATCAGCCCCAGCATTTT. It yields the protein CASSSWGGAGKNQPQHF.

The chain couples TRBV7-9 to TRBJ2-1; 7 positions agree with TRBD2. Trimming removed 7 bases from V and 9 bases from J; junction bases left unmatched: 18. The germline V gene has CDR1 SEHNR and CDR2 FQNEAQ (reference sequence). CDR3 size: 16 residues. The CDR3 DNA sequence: TGTGCCAGCACTCACGGTGGCGCGGCGGGAGAAGGTGAGCAGTTCTTC. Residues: CASTHGGAAGEGEQFF. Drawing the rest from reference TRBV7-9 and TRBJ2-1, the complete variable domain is DTGVSQNPRHKITKRGQNVTFRCDPISEHNRLYWYRQTLGQGPEFLTYFQNEAQLEKSRLLSDRFSAERPKGSFSTLEIQRTEQGDSAMYLCASTHGGAAGEGEQFFGPGTRLTVL.

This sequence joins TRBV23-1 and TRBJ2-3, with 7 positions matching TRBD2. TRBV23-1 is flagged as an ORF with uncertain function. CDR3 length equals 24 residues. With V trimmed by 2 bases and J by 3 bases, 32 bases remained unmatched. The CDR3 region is CASSQPGVNSQEGERDPWTDTQYF. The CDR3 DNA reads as TGCGCCAGCAGTCAACCAGGAGTTAATTCCCAAGAAGGAGAGCGGGACCCCTGGACAGATACGCAGTATTTT.

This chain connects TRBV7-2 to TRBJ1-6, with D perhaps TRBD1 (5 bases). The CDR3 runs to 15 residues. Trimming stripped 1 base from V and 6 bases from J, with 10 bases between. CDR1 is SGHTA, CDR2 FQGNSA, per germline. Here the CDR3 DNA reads TGTGCCAGCAGCTTAGTACGGGGGAGTAATTCACCCCTCCACTTT. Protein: CASSLVRGSNSPLHF.

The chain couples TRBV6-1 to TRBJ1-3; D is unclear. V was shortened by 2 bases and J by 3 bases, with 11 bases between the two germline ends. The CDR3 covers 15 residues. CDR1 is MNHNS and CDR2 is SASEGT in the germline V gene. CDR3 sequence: CASSENLSGGNTIYF. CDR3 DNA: TGTGCCAGCAGTGAAAATTTAAGTGGTGGAAACACCATATATTTT.

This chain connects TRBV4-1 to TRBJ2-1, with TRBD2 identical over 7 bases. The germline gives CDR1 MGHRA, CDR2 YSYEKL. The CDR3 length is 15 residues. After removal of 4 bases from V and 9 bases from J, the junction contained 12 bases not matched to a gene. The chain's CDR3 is CASSRAGVGNSEQFF. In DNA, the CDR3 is TGCGCCAGCAGCCGGGCGGGAGTTGGGAACAGTGAGCAGTTCTTC.

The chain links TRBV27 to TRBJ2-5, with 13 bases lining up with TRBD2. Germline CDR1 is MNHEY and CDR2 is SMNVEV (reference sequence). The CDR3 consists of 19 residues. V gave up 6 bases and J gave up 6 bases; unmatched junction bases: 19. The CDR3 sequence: CASSMLLAGGPPVLQTQYF. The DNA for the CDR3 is TGTGCCAGCAGCATGCTACTAGCGGGAGGGCCGCCTGTCTTACAGACCCAGTACTTC.

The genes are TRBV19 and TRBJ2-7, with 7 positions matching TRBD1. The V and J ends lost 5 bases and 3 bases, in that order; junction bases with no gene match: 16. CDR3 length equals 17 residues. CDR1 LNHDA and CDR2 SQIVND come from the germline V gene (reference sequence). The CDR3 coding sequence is TGTGCCAGTAGTGCCGCATCAGCGTGGCAGGGGGTCTACGAGCAGTACTTC. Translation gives CASSAASAWQGVYEQYF. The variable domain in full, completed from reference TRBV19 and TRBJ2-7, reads DGGITQSPKYLFRKEGQNVTLSCEQNLNHDAMYWYRQDPGQGLRLIYYSQIVNDFQKGDIAEGYSVSREKKESFPLTVTSAQKNPTAFYLCASSAASAWQGVYEQYFGPGTRLTVT.

The CDR3 nucleotides are TGTGCCAGCAGTGAGGAGGGAAAAGGGGCCAACGTCCTGACTTTC. As protein: CASSEEGKGANVLTF. The rearrangement links TRBV6-1 to TRBJ2-6; a possible D gene is TRBD2 (6 bases). The CDR3 is made up of 15 amino acids. The germline V and J ends were trimmed by 3 bases and 4 bases, with 10 bases remaining between them. The germline CDR1 and CDR2 sequences are MNHNS and SASEGT.

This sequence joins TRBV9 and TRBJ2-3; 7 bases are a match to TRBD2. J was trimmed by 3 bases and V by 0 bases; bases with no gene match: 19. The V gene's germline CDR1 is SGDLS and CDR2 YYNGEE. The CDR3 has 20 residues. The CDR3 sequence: CASSVGLAELEGIWTDTQYF. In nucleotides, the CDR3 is TGTGCCAGCAGCGTAGGTCTAGCGGAACTAGAGGGCATATGGACAGATACGCAGTATTTT.

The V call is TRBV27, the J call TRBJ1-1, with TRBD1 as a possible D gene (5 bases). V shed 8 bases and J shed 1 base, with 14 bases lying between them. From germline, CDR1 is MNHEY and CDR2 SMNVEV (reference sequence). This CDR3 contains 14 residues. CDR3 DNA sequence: TGTGCCAGCGGCTCGGCAGGGAAGAACACTGAAGCTTTCTTT. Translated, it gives CASGSAGKNTEAFF.

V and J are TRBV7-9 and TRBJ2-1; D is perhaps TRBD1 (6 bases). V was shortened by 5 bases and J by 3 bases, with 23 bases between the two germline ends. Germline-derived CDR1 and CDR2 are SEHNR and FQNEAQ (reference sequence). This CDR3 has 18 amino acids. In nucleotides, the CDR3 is TGTGCCAGCAGCCACTCTTCCCGGGACACATATAACTACAATGAGCAGTTCTTC. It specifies CASSHSSRDTYNYNEQFF. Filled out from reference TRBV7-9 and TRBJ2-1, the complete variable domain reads DTGVSQNPRHKITKRGQNVTFRCDPISEHNRLYWYRQTLGQGPEFLTYFQNEAQLEKSRLLSDRFSAERPKGSFSTLEIQRTEQGDSAMYLCASSHSSRDTYNYNEQFFGPGTRLTVL.

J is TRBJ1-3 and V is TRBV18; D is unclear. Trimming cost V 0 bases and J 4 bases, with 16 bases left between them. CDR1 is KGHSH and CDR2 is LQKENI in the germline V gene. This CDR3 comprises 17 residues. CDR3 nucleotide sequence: TGTGCCAGCTCACCACCGGGCCTAGACGTTGCCGGAAACACCATATATTTT. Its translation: CASSPPGLDVAGNTIYF. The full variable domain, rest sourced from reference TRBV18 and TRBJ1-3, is NAGVMQNPRHLVRRRGQEARLRCSPMKGHSHVYWYRQLPEEGLKFMVYLQKENIIDESGMPKERFSAEFPKEGPSILRIQQVVRGDSAAYFCASSPPGLDVAGNTIYFGEGSWLTVV.

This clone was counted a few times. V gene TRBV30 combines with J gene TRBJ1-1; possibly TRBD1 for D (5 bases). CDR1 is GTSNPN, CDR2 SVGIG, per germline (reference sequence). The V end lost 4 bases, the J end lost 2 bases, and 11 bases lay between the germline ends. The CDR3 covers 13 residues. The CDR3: CAWTGFRNTEAFF. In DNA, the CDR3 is TGTGCCTGGACAGGGTTCCGAAACACTGAAGCTTTCTTT.

CDR3 nucleotides: TGTGCCAGCTCAACGACAGGGAGCAGGGATCAGCCCCAGCATTTT. Its protein is CASSTTGSRDQPQHF. The chain recombines TRBV18 with TRBJ1-5; 7 bases are a match to TRBD1. The CDR3 length is 15 residues. In germline, CDR1 is KGHSH, CDR2 LQKENI. V shed 5 bases, J shed 5 bases, and the junction held 9 bases outside the gene matches.

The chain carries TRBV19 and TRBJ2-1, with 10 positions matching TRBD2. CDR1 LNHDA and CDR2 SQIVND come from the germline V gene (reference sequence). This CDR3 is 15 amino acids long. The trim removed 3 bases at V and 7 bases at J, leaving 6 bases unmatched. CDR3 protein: CASSILAGAGNEQFF. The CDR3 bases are TGTGCCAGTAGTATTCTAGCGGGAGCGGGGAATGAGCAGTTCTTC.

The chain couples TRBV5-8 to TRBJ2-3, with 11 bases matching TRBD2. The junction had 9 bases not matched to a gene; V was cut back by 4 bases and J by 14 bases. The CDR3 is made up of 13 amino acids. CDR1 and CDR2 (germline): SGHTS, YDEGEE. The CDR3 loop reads CASSPLRLAGRYF. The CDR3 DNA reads TGTGCCAGCAGCCCCCTTAGACTAGCGGGAAGGTATTTT.

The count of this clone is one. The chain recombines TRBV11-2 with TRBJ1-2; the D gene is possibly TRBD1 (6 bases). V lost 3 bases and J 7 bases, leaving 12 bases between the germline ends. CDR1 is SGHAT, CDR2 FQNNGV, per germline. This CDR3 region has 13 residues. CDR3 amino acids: CASSLRQVGGYTF. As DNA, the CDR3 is TGTGCCAGCAGCTTGAGACAGGTTGGTGGCTACACCTTC.